This section outlines one T cell receptor (beta chain) sequence together with its context. With 0 bases clipped from V and 10 bases from J, the junction kept 6 bases outside the gene matches. Germline assignment: CDR1 MNHEY and CDR2 SVGEGT. This CDR3 comprises 14 residues. Healthy Caucasians supplied all donations. TCRdb used MiXCR to reprocess the 5' RACE reads, holding one entry per CDR3 protein. This table has 450,000 or so distinct CDR3 sequences, 24% appearing once. This entry comes from a study of identical twins. These records were also assigned to another study, of T cells expressing NK-cell markers. That work contributes: The study drew TCR beta repertoires from sorted CD3+CD56+NKG2C+, CD3+CD56+NKG2C- and CD3+CD56-NKG2C+ T cells. One of eight sequenced donors was HCMV-seronegative; the other seven were seropositive. Whether expanded NKG2C-expressing T cell clones recognize HCMV is unknown.

The sequenced material came from CD4+ T cells sorted from blood. The rearrangement links TRBV6-2 or TRBV6-3 to TRBJ2-1; 7 nucleotides agree with TRBD2. This sequence was found in a woman between 18 and 29 years old in good health. The CDR3 DNA sequence: TGTGCCAGCAGTTACTCCCCAGGACTAGGGGAGCAGTTCTTC. Its translation is CASSYSPGLGEQFF.